This T cell receptor (beta chain) stems from a study of blood T cell repertoires in COVID-19. The overall study: T cells, B-cell-depleted T cells, or PBMCs supplied cDNA or gDNA.

Clones were sequenced by immunoSEQ multiplex PCR, and TCRdb holds only the in-frame ones, with some missing. This table holds 290,000 or so clones, around 89% found once. The TCR comes from a young woman with acute COVID-19. What was sequenced was PBMCs or T cells enriched from blood (not recorded which).

The CDR3 sequence: CASSWLAGAYEQYF. The CDR3 bases are TGTGCCAGCAGCTGGTTAGCGGGAGCCTACGAGCAGTACTTC. The V and J genes are TRBV7-9 and TRBJ2-7; 9 bases align to TRBD2. J gave up 2 bases and V 4 bases, and 3 bases lay outside the gene matches. Germline assignment: CDR1 SEHNR and CDR2 FQNEAQ (reference sequence). This CDR3 has 14 residues.